This TCR beta chain derives from a study of cytomegalovirus exposure and HLA in healthy donors. The CDR3 runs to 13 residues. Germline V gene lookup returns CDR1 LNHDA and CDR2 SQIVND (reference sequence). Trimming removed 6 bases at V and 2 bases at J, with 10 bases between. Points on this clone: Its antigen remains unidentified.

Overall study findings and caveats: Most subjects' HLA-A and HLA-B alleles were reportedly predicted from TCR beta sequences. Versus the roughly 700-donor mean, an Asian-associated ancestry cluster reportedly showed fewer N-insertions in a later analysis.

The primer mix had 60 Vbeta and 13 Jbeta primers. Sequencing was performed with immunoSEQ multiplex PCR; in TCRdb, only in-frame clones are kept and a portion is missing. The sample carries roughly 78,000 clones, 60% to 70% recorded once. The donors were healthy bone marrow donors. This receptor was obtained from a young man in good health and CMV-seropositive. The specimen was PBMCs. J is TRBJ1-1 and V is TRBV19; D is undetermined. CDR3 sequence reads: CASSFGTNTEAFF. The CDR3 nucleotides read TGTGCCAGTAGCTTCGGTACCAACACTGAAGCTTTCTTT.